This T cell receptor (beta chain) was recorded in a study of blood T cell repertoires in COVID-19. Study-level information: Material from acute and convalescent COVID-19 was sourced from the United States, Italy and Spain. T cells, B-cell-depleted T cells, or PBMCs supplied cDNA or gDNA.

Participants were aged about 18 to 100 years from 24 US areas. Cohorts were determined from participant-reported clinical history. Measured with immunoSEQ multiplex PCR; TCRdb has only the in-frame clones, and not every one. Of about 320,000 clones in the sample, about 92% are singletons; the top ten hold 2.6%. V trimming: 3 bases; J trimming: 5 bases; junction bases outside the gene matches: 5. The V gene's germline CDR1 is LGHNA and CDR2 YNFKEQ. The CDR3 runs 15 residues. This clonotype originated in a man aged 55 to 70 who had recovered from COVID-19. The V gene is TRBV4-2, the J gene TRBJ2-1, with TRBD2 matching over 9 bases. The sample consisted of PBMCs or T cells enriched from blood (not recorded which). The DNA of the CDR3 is TGTGCCAGCAGCCAGAGGACTAGCGCCAACAATGAGCAGTTCTTC. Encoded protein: CASSQRTSANNEQFF.